One sample yielded the 29 T cell receptor beta chains listed below, sequenced in a study of blood T cell repertoires in COVID-19 (dated by TCRdb to about 2020). Library generation was performed with the immunoSEQ multiplex PCR assay. TCRdb limited this immuneACCESS table to in-frame rearrangements with V and J called. A share of clones is missing; checked studies link under half to unresolved V genes, and the rest is unexplained. The sample has under 200,000 clones on record, almost 85% of them singletons. The ten most abundant clones make up roughly 7.7% of the sample. Source material: peripheral blood. The source of these receptors is a man aged 35-49 years who had recovered from COVID-19.

The J gene is TRBJ2-5, the V gene TRBV19; a possible D gene is TRBD2 (6 bases). V lost 6 bases and J 5 bases, leaving 13 bases between the germline ends. The CDR3 length is 13 residues. Germline V gene lookup returns CDR1 LNHDA and CDR2 SQIVND (reference sequence). The CDR3 protein is CASRGSRGETQYF. CDR3 coding DNA: TGTGCCAGTAGGGGTAGCCGGGGGGAGACCCAGTACTTC.

V usage is TRBV9 and J usage is TRBJ1-1; D not resolved. This CDR3 has 14 residues. CDR1 is SGDLS, CDR2 YYNGEE, per germline. Trimming stripped 1 base from V and 2 bases from J, with 9 bases between. CDR3 residues: CASSVTLSNTEAFF. For the CDR3, the DNA is TGTGCCAGCAGCGTAACGTTAAGCAACACTGAAGCTTTCTTT.

The J gene is TRBJ2-1, the V gene TRBV18; D is unresolved. The CDR3 spans 14 residues. Germline lookup yields CDR1 KGHSH and CDR2 LQKENI. The V end was cut by 0 bases, the J end by 8 bases, with 11 bases between. The CDR3 coding sequence is TGTGCCAGCTCACCACCGACTCCCGGCGATGAGCAGTTCTTC. Translation gives CASSPPTPGDEQFF.

The chain employs TRBV20-1 and TRBJ2-7, with 9 nucleotides matching TRBD1. The CDR3 length is 11 residues. Germline V lookup: CDR1 DFQATT, CDR2 SNEGSKA (reference sequence). The CDR3 protein is CSTGTGNEQYF. The CDR3 DNA is TGCAGCACCGGGACAGGGAACGAGCAGTACTTC.

This clone occurred once. The chain links TRBV7-8 to TRBJ1-5; 8 bases fit TRBD1. The CDR3 length is 17 residues. From germline, CDR1 is SGHVS and CDR2 FQNEAQ. V was pared by 1 base and J by 1 base, with 6 bases of the junction left unmatched. The CDR3 reads CASSLEQGGMSNQPQHF. The DNA of the CDR3 is TGTGCCAGCAGCTTAGAACAGGGGGGCATGAGCAATCAGCCCCAGCATTTT.

The chain has TRBV5-6 and TRBJ2-2, with D unresolved. Trimming removed 2 bases at V and 5 bases at J, with 7 bases between. The CDR3 runs 13 residues. Per germline, CDR1 SGHDT and CDR2 YYEEEE. As DNA, the CDR3 is TGTGCCAGCAGCTTAAGAGCTACCGGGGAGCTGTTTTTT. It encodes CASSLRATGELFF.

V usage is TRBV7-6 and J usage is TRBJ1-3; 8 bases agree with TRBD1. This CDR3 has 17 amino acids. The V and J ends lost 3 bases and 5 bases, in that order; junction bases with no gene match: 12. CDR1 is SGHVS and CDR2 is FNYEAQ in the germline V gene. CDR3 amino acids: CASSLGTGQWKRNTIYF. CDR3 DNA: TGTGCCAGCAGCTTGGGGACAGGACAATGGAAAAGAAACACCATATATTTT.

The genes are TRBV6-5 and TRBJ2-7; TRBD2 agrees at 8 bases. The J segment lost 12 bases and the V segment lost 4 bases, leaving 8 bases of the junction unmatched. Germline CDR1 and CDR2: MNHEY and SVGAGI. The CDR3 is 12 amino acids. Here the CDR3 DNA reads TGTGCCAGCAGTTCGTGGATTAGCGGGATGTACTTC. Translating it yields CASSSWISGMYF.

This chain uses TRBV6-6 with TRBJ2-1; 9 nucleotides match TRBD2. CDR1 is MNHNY, CDR2 SVGAGI, per germline (reference sequence). The CDR3 length is 17 residues. V dropped 5 bases and J dropped 0; count of bases not matched to a gene: 8. CDR3 loop: CASSRLAGPSSYNEQFF. The CDR3 DNA is TGTGCCAGCAGTCGGCTAGCGGGGCCTAGCTCCTACAATGAGCAGTTCTTC.

V and J are TRBV6-2 or TRBV6-3 and TRBJ2-2, with D perhaps TRBD1 (5 bases). This CDR3 has 18 residues. Per germline, CDR1 MNHEY and CDR2 SVGEGT. V was trimmed by 0 bases and J by 1 base, leaving 15 bases between them. CDR3 sequence: CASSYSRSDSRNTGELFF. As DNA, the CDR3 is TGTGCCAGCAGTTACTCGAGAAGTGACAGCAGGAACACCGGGGAGCTGTTTTTT.

The chain uses TRBV11-2 and TRBJ2-3, with D tentatively TRBD1 (5 bases). Germline V gives CDR1 SGHAT, CDR2 FQNNGV. CDR3 size: 14 residues. Between the trimmed V and J ends, which lost 3 bases and 1 base, there was a span of 8 bases. The CDR3 nucleotides are TGTGCCAGCAGCTTCAAAGGGGGCACAGATACGCAGTATTTT. Its protein is CASSFKGGTDTQYF.

The table lists this clone with a count of one. The chain joins TRBV30 to TRBJ1-4, with a weak D call TRBD1 (6 bases). The CDR3 consists of 15 residues. Trimming stripped 4 bases from V and 8 bases from J, with 20 bases between. Germline CDR1 and CDR2: GTSNPN and SVGIG (reference sequence). The CDR3 reads CAWTLKRGNGEKLFF. For the CDR3, the DNA is TGTGCCTGGACGCTGAAAAGGGGGAATGGGGAAAAACTGTTTTTT.

The chain uses TRBV14 and TRBJ2-4, with D tentatively TRBD2 (5 bases). Germline V CDR1 and CDR2: SGHDN, FVKESK. The CDR3 runs to 14 residues. Trimming took 4 bases from V and 9 from J, leaving 16 bases between them. Written as DNA, the CDR3 is TGTGCCAGCAGCCTAGATTTGCTGGGGAGCATTCAGTACTTC. Its translation: CASSLDLLGSIQYF.

The V call is TRBV14, the J call TRBJ2-1, with D possibly TRBD2 on 7 matching bases. V was trimmed by 4 bases and J by 16 bases, leaving 26 bases between them. CDR3 length equals 15 residues. Looked up from germline, CDR1 is SGHDN and CDR2 is FVKESK. CDR3 amino acids: CASSLGAGNGRPPFF. The CDR3, as DNA: TGTGCCAGCAGCCTGGGGGCAGGCAACGGGAGGCCCCCCTTCTTC.

The chain employs TRBV7-6 and TRBJ2-5, with 12 bases identical to TRBD2. The CDR3 consists of 17 residues. V was clipped by 1 base and J by 5 bases; unmatched bases: 8. Germline V gene data show CDR1 as SGHVS and CDR2 as FNYEAQ. The CDR3 nucleotides are TGTGCCAGCAGCTTAGAACCTAGCGGGAGGGCCGGGGAGACCCAGTACTTC. This translates into CASSLEPSGRAGETQYF.

The gene calls are TRBV27 and TRBJ2-1, with TRBD2 matching 14 bases. CDR1 is MNHEY and CDR2 is SMNVEV in the germline V gene (reference sequence). CDR3 length equals 16 residues. V lost 6 bases, J lost 6 bases, and 7 bases stayed unmatched. The CDR3 DNA follows: TGTGCCAGCAGCCGAGGACTAGCGGGAGGTCGCAATGAGCAGTTCTTC. Translated, it gives CASSRGLAGGRNEQFF.

This clone has only one observation. The chain uses TRBV20-1 and TRBJ2-5; D might be TRBD1 (6 bases). V dropped 3 bases and J dropped 5 bases, with 19 bases sitting between them. The germline gives CDR1 DFQATT, CDR2 SNEGSKA (reference sequence). The CDR3 contains 15 residues. The chain's CDR3 is CSASPLPEGEETQYF. The CDR3 DNA is TGCAGTGCTAGTCCCCTTCCTGAGGGGGAGGAGACCCAGTACTTC.

Only one count was recorded for this clone. The rearrangement uses TRBV6-5 and TRBJ2-7, with unresolved D. From germline, CDR1 is MNHEY and CDR2 SVGAGI. The CDR3 spans 13 residues. Trimming took 2 bases from V and 7 from J, leaving 12 bases between them. In DNA form, the CDR3 reads TGTGCCAGCAGTTACACAGATTCCCGGGAGCAGTACTTC. This gives the protein CASSYTDSREQYF.

The V gene is TRBV18, the J gene TRBJ2-1; 7 bases fit TRBD2. This CDR3 is built from 15 residues. V lost 1 base and J lost 4; bases outside the gene matches: 4. Germline V gene data show CDR1 as KGHSH and CDR2 as LQKENI. CDR3 in DNA: TGTGCCAGCTCACCACTTGGGACTACGTACAATGAGCAGTTCTTC. Translated, it gives CASSPLGTTYNEQFF.

This clone was seen a single time. J is TRBJ1-5 and V is TRBV11-1; 7 bases match TRBD1. The CDR3 loop spans 14 amino acids. The junction had 4 bases not matched to a gene; V was cut back by 6 bases and J by 2 bases. The germline V gene encodes CDR1 SGHAT and CDR2 FQDESV (reference sequence). The CDR3 spells CASSRGTGNQPQHF. The CDR3 DNA reads TGTGCCAGCAGTCGCGGGACAGGCAATCAGCCCCAGCATTTT.

The chain couples TRBV6-1 to TRBJ2-7; the match to TRBD2 covers 15 bases. The CDR3 spans 16 residues. J gave up 4 bases and V 4 bases, and 5 bases lay outside the gene matches. CDR1 is MNHNS, CDR2 SASEGT, per germline. This chain's CDR3 is CASSGGTSGRRYEQYF. As DNA, the CDR3 is TGTGCCAGCAGTGGAGGGACTAGCGGGAGGCGATACGAGCAGTACTTC.

V and J are TRBV19 and TRBJ2-2; perhaps TRBD2 as D (5 bases). V lost 5 bases and J lost 4, with 8 bases in between. This CDR3 spans 13 amino acids. Germline V gives CDR1 LNHDA, CDR2 SQIVND (reference sequence). CDR3 protein: CASSPLGTGELFF. The CDR3 region has the DNA TGTGCCAGTAGTCCACTAGGCACCGGGGAGCTGTTTTTT.

V usage is TRBV11-2 and J usage is TRBJ1-2, with TRBD1 matching 8 bases. The CDR3 runs 13 residues. The ends lost 2 bases at V and 7 bases at J; junction bases unmatched: 3. CDR1 SGHAT and CDR2 FQNNGV come from the germline V gene. Here the CDR3 reads CASSLSRGLGYTF. CDR3 nucleotide sequence: TGTGCCAGCAGCTTATCCAGGGGGCTTGGCTACACCTTC.

The chain links TRBV7-9 to TRBJ2-1; 7 positions match TRBD2. With 1 base clipped from V and 12 bases from J, the junction kept 3 bases outside the gene matches. The length of the CDR3 is 12 residues. Germline CDR1 is SEHNR and CDR2 is FQNEAQ (reference sequence). Written as DNA, the CDR3 is TGTGCCAGCAGCTTAGTCCCGGGGGGGCAGTTCTTC. Amino acids: CASSLVPGGQFF. The full variable domain, rest sourced from reference TRBV7-9 and TRBJ2-1, is DTGVSQNPRHKITKRGQNVTFRCDPISEHNRLYWYRQTLGQGPEFLTYFQNEAQLEKSRLLSDRFSAERPKGSFSTLEIQRTEQGDSAMYLCASSLVPGGQFFGPGTRLTVL.

The chain joins TRBV4-1 to TRBJ1-1; D is perhaps TRBD1 (6 bases). The ends were cut back, 2 bases at V and 1 base at J, with 11 bases in the middle. The CDR3 runs 15 residues. Germline CDR1 MGHRA, CDR2 YSYEKL. CDR3 protein: CASSQTWTANTEAFF. CDR3 in DNA: TGCGCCAGCAGCCAAACCTGGACAGCGAACACTGAAGCTTTCTTT.

The chain uses TRBV7-6 and TRBJ2-7, with 8 nucleotides matching TRBD2. Germline V lookup: CDR1 SGHVS, CDR2 FNYEAQ. The CDR3 extends over 16 amino acids. V was pared by 2 bases and J by 2 bases, with 8 bases of the junction left unmatched. In DNA form, the CDR3 reads TGTGCCAGCAGCTTAATCTTAGCGGGGCTTACCTACGAGCAGTACTTC. Encoded protein: CASSLILAGLTYEQYF.

CDR3 region: CASSEGVTEAFF. The CDR3 region has the DNA TGTGCCAGCAGCGAGGGCGTCACTGAAGCTTTCTTT. The chain is built from TRBV11-2 and TRBJ1-1; D ambiguous. Germline V gene data show CDR1 as SGHAT and CDR2 as FQNNGV. The V and J ends lost 5 bases and 4 bases respectively, with 8 bases between them. This CDR3 has 12 residues. The whole variable domain, filled in from reference TRBV11-2 and TRBJ1-1, reads EAGVAQSPRYKIIEKRQSVAFWCNPISGHATLYWYQQILGQGPKLLIQFQNNGVVDDSQLPKDRFSAERLKGVDSTLKIQPAKLEDSAVYLCASSEGVTEAFFGQGTRLTVV.

The chain has TRBV2 and TRBJ1-1; TRBD1 agrees at 7 bases. Germline V gene lookup returns CDR1 SNHLY and CDR2 FYNNEI. This CDR3 has 12 amino acids. V trimming: 5 bases; J trimming: 9 bases; junction bases outside the gene matches: 6. The CDR3 sequence: CASSKRQGKAFF. In DNA, the CDR3 is TGTGCCAGCAGTAAACGACAGGGAAAAGCTTTCTTT.

This clone was observed once. The chain carries TRBV11-2 and TRBJ1-2; 7 bases align to TRBD1. There are 13 residues in the CDR3. The V and J ends lost 5 bases and 7 bases, in that order; junction bases with no gene match: 7. Germline V gene data show CDR1 as SGHAT and CDR2 as FQNNGV. The CDR3 bases are TGTGCCAGCAGCCCGGGACAGACTAGTGGCTACACCTTC. This sequence encodes CASSPGQTSGYTF.